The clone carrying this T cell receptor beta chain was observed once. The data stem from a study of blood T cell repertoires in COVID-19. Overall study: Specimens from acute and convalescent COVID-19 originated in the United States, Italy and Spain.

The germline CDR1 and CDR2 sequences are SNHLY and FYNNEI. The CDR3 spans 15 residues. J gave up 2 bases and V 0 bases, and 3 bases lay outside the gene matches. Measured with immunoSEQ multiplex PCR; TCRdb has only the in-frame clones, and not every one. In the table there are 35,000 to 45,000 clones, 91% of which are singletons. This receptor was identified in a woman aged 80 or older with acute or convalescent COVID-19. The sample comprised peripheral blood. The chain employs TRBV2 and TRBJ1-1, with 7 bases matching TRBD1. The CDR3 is CASSEANRGNTEAFF. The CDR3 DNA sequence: TGTGCCAGCAGTGAAGCGAACAGGGGCAACACTGAAGCTTTCTTT.